This passage covers 29 T cell receptor beta chains from one sample sequenced in a study of CD8 T cells in ankylosing spondylitis. TCRdb reprocessed the 5' RACE reads with MiXCR, giving one entry per CDR3 protein. This sample has 290,000 or so distinct CDR3 sequences, with about 20% found just once. Material: blood, either unsorted or a sorted T cell fraction (not recorded which). Receptor source: a female donor with ankylosing spondylitis or in good health (not recorded which).

This chain joins TRBV7-2 and TRBJ2-7; 11 bases line up with TRBD2. Losses at the gene ends were 0 bases for V and 7 bases for J; bases not matched to a gene: 8. The CDR3 is 16 amino acids. From germline, CDR1 is SGHTA and CDR2 FQGNSA. The CDR3 sequence: CASSLAGLAGGREQYF. DNA of the CDR3: TGTGCCAGCAGCTTAGCGGGGTTAGCGGGAGGGCGGGAGCAGTACTTC.

Only a few counts were recorded for this clonotype. J is TRBJ2-2 and V is TRBV5-6, with D tentatively TRBD1 (5 bases). There are 16 residues in the CDR3. The germline V and J ends were trimmed by 4 bases and 0 bases, with 13 bases remaining between them. Germline-derived CDR1 and CDR2 are SGHDT and YYEEEE. DNA of the CDR3: TGTGCCAGCAGCCTCCGTGGGGCAACGAACACCGGGGAGCTGTTTTTT. This sequence encodes CASSLRGATNTGELFF.

This clonotype was seen a handful of times. The gene calls are TRBV6-5 and TRBJ2-1, with TRBD1 matching 9 bases. V lost 6 bases, J lost 10 bases, and 13 bases stayed unmatched. Per germline, CDR1 MNHEY and CDR2 SVGAGI. CDR3 length: 15 amino acids. As DNA, the CDR3 is TGTGCCAGCAGCACTGAGTCCGGGACAGGGTACGAGCAGTTCTTC. This gives the protein CASSTESGTGYEQFF.

This clonotype was recorded a few times. The CDR3 DNA reads as TGCGCCAGCAGCCAAGATAGCGGGAGGACCACAGATACGCAGTATTTT. It yields the protein CASSQDSGRTTDTQYF. The chain is built from TRBV4-3 and TRBJ2-3, with 10 bases identical to TRBD2. The junction had 2 bases not matched to a gene; V was cut back by 0 bases and J by 2 bases. The CDR3 sequence is 16 residues long. CDR1 is LGHNA and CDR2 is YSLEER in the germline V gene.

V is TRBV6-6 and J is TRBJ1-1; D is ambiguous. CDR1 is MNHNY and CDR2 is SVGAGI in the germline V gene (reference sequence). The V end lost 7 bases, the J end lost 1 base, and 7 bases lay between the germline ends. The CDR3 runs 12 residues. CDR3 coding DNA: TGTGCCAGCACCTCACGGAACACTGAAGCTTTCTTT. Residues: CASTSRNTEAFF.

Only a few counts were recorded for this clonotype. The chain has TRBV11-2 and TRBJ2-1; 13 bases map to TRBD2. The CDR3 sequence is 17 residues long. Germline CDR1 SGHAT, CDR2 FQNNGV. Losses at the gene ends were 3 bases for V and 4 bases for J; bases not matched to a gene: 6. CDR3 in amino acids: CASSLGRLAGGYNEQFF. In nucleotides, the CDR3 is TGTGCCAGCAGCTTGGGCCGACTAGCGGGAGGTTACAATGAGCAGTTCTTC.

This clonotype occurred a few times. This rearrangement joins TRBV5-5 to TRBJ1-4, with D possibly TRBD1 on 6 matching bases. This CDR3 has 17 residues. The germline V and J ends were trimmed by 3 bases and 2 bases, with 17 bases remaining between them. In germline, CDR1 is SGHKS, CDR2 YYEKEE (reference sequence). CDR3 in amino acids: CASSSLRGGSTNEKLFF. For the CDR3, the DNA is TGTGCCAGCAGCTCACTCAGGGGAGGGTCGACTAATGAAAAACTGTTTTTT.

This clonotype was detected ten times or more. The V gene is TRBV7-8, the J gene TRBJ1-1; D is possibly TRBD1 (6 bases). The germline V and J ends were trimmed by 5 bases and 3 bases, with 10 bases remaining between them. The CDR3 spans 13 residues. Germline loops: CDR1 SGHVS, CDR2 FQNEAQ. As DNA, the CDR3 is TGTGCCAGCAGCCACAGGGTGGACACTGAAGCTTTCTTT. It is translated as CASSHRVDTEAFF.

CDR3 bases: TGTGCCAGCACCTCATCTCGACAGAGAATGAAGCCTTTCTTT. Translation gives CASTSSRQRMKPFF. V usage is TRBV6-1 and J usage is TRBJ1-1; weak D call: TRBD1 (5 bases). The CDR3 has 14 amino acids. Germline V lookup: CDR1 MNHNS, CDR2 SASEGT. V was shortened by 7 bases and J by 12 bases, with 24 bases between the two germline ends.

This clonotype occurred many times. This sequence joins TRBV20-1 and TRBJ2-7; D ambiguous. The germline gives CDR1 DFQATT, CDR2 SNEGSKA (reference sequence). The CDR3 has 13 amino acids. V lost 5 bases, J lost 8 bases, and 19 bases lay in between. CDR3 in DNA: TGCAGTGCTCCAACCACAACTGGGTTGAAGCAGTACTTC. Its translation: CSAPTTTGLKQYF.

V is TRBV7-2 and J is TRBJ2-1, with TRBD2 identical over 10 bases. Germline loops: CDR1 SGHTA, CDR2 FQGNSA. Trimming at V came to 0 bases and at J to 4 bases, leaving 12 bases not matched to a gene. This CDR3 contains 19 residues. CDR3 loop: CASSLALGLAGVRYNEQFF. In DNA, the CDR3 is TGTGCCAGCAGCTTAGCGCTGGGGCTAGCGGGAGTGAGGTACAATGAGCAGTTCTTC.

V usage is TRBV28 and J usage is TRBJ2-2; no clear D. This CDR3 is built from 12 residues. Trimming took 4 bases from V and 5 from J, leaving 5 bases between them. Germline V gene lookup returns CDR1 MDHEN and CDR2 SYDVKM. The CDR3, as DNA: TGTGCCAGCAGTTATATAACCGGGGAGCTGTTTTTT. This sequence encodes CASSYITGELFF.

The genes are TRBV28 and TRBJ2-5; 7 positions match TRBD2. The germline V gene encodes CDR1 MDHEN and CDR2 SYDVKM. The CDR3 has 18 amino acids. J gave up 4 bases and V 3 bases, and 17 bases lay outside the gene matches. The CDR3 sequence: CASSFHFGRGRTPETQYF. The DNA of the CDR3 is TGTGCCAGCAGTTTCCATTTCGGCCGCGGGAGAACCCCAGAGACCCAGTACTTC.

Here the CDR3 DNA reads TGCAGTGCTAGTGTGAGCGGGAGTTTTCCAGATACGCAGTATTTT. It is translated as CSASVSGSFPDTQYF. This rearrangement joins TRBV20-1 to TRBJ2-3; 8 nucleotides match TRBD2. V lost 3 bases and J lost 4; bases outside the gene matches: 9. The CDR3 is 15 amino acids. Germline V gives CDR1 DFQATT, CDR2 SNEGSKA (reference sequence).

The chain carries TRBV12-3 or TRBV12-4 and TRBJ2-7; no reliable D call. The CDR3 length is 14 residues. Trimming left V 1 base short and J 3 bases short, with 10 bases between. CDR3 nucleotides: TGTGCCAGCAGTTTAGGGGTGGGCTACTACGAGCAGTACTTC. Translating gives CASSLGVGYYEQYF.

This clonotype was observed a handful of times. The J gene is TRBJ2-1, the V gene TRBV20-1; 11 nucleotides line up with TRBD2. Germline lookup yields CDR1 DFQATT and CDR2 SNEGSKA (reference sequence). The CDR3 loop spans 16 amino acids. The ends lost 6 bases at V and 5 bases at J; junction bases unmatched: 12. CDR3 in DNA: TGCAGTGCCCGACTTCTACTAGCGGGAGTTGACAATGAGCAGTTCTTC. Protein: CSARLLLAGVDNEQFF.

This clonotype has at least ten counts. The V and J genes are TRBV4-3 and TRBJ2-1; 11 bases agree with TRBD2. Per the germline V gene, CDR1 is LGHNA and CDR2 is YSLEER. The CDR3 is made up of 14 amino acids. Trimming removed 4 bases from V and 9 bases from J; junction bases left unmatched: 5. The CDR3 spells CASSPTSGIGEQFF. CDR3 bases: TGCGCCAGCAGCCCGACTAGCGGGATAGGTGAGCAGTTCTTC.

The V gene is TRBV7-2, the J gene TRBJ1-6; 8 bases are shared with TRBD1. CDR1 and CDR2 (germline): SGHTA, FQGNSA. This CDR3 has 14 residues. With V trimmed by 8 bases and J by 9 bases, 9 bases remained unmatched. CDR3 residues: CASSWTGLGSPLHF. In DNA form, the CDR3 reads TGTGCCAGCTCCTGGACAGGGTTAGGTTCACCCCTCCACTTT.

This clonotype was seen a few times. The chain recombines TRBV12-3 or TRBV12-4 with TRBJ2-1, with a possible D match to TRBD2 (6 bases). V gave up 5 bases and J gave up 9 bases, with 20 bases separating them. The CDR3 spans 15 residues. CDR3 in DNA: TGTGCCAGCAGTGGGGAGACTAGTGGGCGGGGTGAGCAGTTCTTC. Its protein product is CASSGETSGRGEQFF.

The gene calls are TRBV7-2 and TRBJ2-1; 7 positions agree with TRBD1. Trimming cost V 5 bases and J 4 bases; bases outside gene matches: 8. Germline V lookup: CDR1 SGHTA, CDR2 FQGNSA. The CDR3 extends over 15 amino acids. The CDR3 nucleotides are TGTGCCAGCAGCACAGGGGCAGGGGAGTACAATGAGCAGTTCTTC. It codes for CASSTGAGEYNEQFF.

The chain has TRBV20-1 and TRBJ2-7, with D perhaps TRBD2 (5 bases). With 6 bases removed from V and 4 bases from J, the gap between germline ends came to 10 bases. Germline loops: CDR1 DFQATT, CDR2 SNEGSKA (reference sequence). The CDR3 sequence is 11 residues long. The CDR3 DNA reads TGCAGTGCGGACTGGGGTTACGAGCAGTACTTC. Translated: CSADWGYEQYF.

The chain carries TRBV6-1 and TRBJ2-7; unclear D gene. CDR3 length: 16 amino acids. V was cut by 6 bases and J by 3 bases, with 21 bases left in between. Per germline, CDR1 MNHNS and CDR2 SASEGT. For the CDR3, the DNA is TGTGCCAGCAGGACACAAGCCAAAGGTTCGGTCTACGAGCAGTACTTC. Amino acids: CASRTQAKGSVYEQYF.

The V and J genes are TRBV7-3 and TRBJ2-2, with D unclear. The V end was cut by 0 bases, the J end by 7 bases, with 9 bases between. Germline V gives CDR1 SGHTA, CDR2 FQGTGA. The CDR3 runs 14 residues. CDR3 region: CASSLTSDGGELFF. CDR3 nucleotide sequence: TGTGCCAGCAGCTTAACATCAGATGGCGGGGAGCTGTTTTTT. Together with reference TRBV7-3 and TRBJ2-2, the CDR3 gives the full variable domain: GAGVSQTPSNKVTEKGKYVELRCDPISGHTALYWYRQSLGQGPEFLIYFQGTGAADDSGLPNDRFFAVRPEGSVSTLKIQRTERGDSAVYLCASSLTSDGGELFFGEGSRLTVL.

This clonotype came up many times. This chain links TRBV29-1 with TRBJ1-1; D is undetermined. The V and J ends lost 1 base and 1 base respectively, with 7 bases between them. This CDR3 is 13 amino acids long. The V gene's germline CDR1 is SQVTM and CDR2 ANQGSEA. The CDR3 protein is CSVEAAANTEAFF. Here the CDR3 DNA reads TGCAGCGTTGAAGCGGCAGCGAACACTGAAGCTTTCTTT. Filled out from reference TRBV29-1 and TRBJ1-1, the complete variable domain reads SAVISQKPSRDICQRGTSLTIQCQVDSQVTMMFWYRQQPGQSLTLIATANQGSEATYESGFVIDKFPISRPNLTFSTLTVSNMSPEDSSIYLCSVEAAANTEAFFGQGTRLTVV.

In its sample, this clonotype was seen a few times. This chain connects TRBV30 to TRBJ1-1; no clear D. Germline-derived CDR1 and CDR2 are GTSNPN and SVGIG (reference sequence). This CDR3 has 11 residues. V lost 4 bases, J lost 7 bases, and 10 bases lay in between. CDR3 protein: CAWNALGEAFF. The CDR3 DNA reads TGTGCCTGGAACGCCCTGGGTGAAGCTTTCTTT.

Many counts were recorded for this clonotype. The chain links TRBV29-1 to TRBJ1-3; unclear D gene. V was trimmed by 6 bases and J by 0 bases, leaving 9 bases between them. The CDR3 is 13 amino acids. Germline CDR1 reads SQVTM; CDR2 reads ANQGSEA. Here the CDR3 reads CSVRFTSGNTIYF. The CDR3 region has the DNA TGCAGCGTGCGCTTTACCTCTGGAAACACCATATATTTT. The whole variable domain, filled in from reference TRBV29-1 and TRBJ1-3, reads SAVISQKPSRDICQRGTSLTIQCQVDSQVTMMFWYRQQPGQSLTLIATANQGSEATYESGFVIDKFPISRPNLTFSTLTVSNMSPEDSSIYLCSVRFTSGNTIYFGEGSWLTVV.

This chain uses TRBV28 with TRBJ2-5; 12 bases fit TRBD2. The germline CDR1 and CDR2 sequences are MDHEN and SYDVKM. This CDR3 contains 14 residues. J gave up 4 bases and V 8 bases, and 5 bases lay outside the gene matches. As DNA, the CDR3 is TGTGCCAGCCGGTCTAGCGGGAGGGGAGAGACCCAGTACTTC. Protein: CASRSSGRGETQYF.

This chain links TRBV29-1 with TRBJ2-3; TRBD2 might be the D (6 bases). Germline lookup yields CDR1 SQVTM and CDR2 ANQGSEA. Trimming shortened V by 5 bases and J by 2 bases, and 11 bases separated the two germline ends. This CDR3 spans 13 amino acids. CDR3 sequence: CSVCGRNTDTQYF. The CDR3 DNA is TGCAGCGTTTGTGGGAGGAACACAGATACGCAGTATTTT.

This clonotype was counted between two and nine times. The rearrangement links TRBV20-1 to TRBJ2-5, with 8 bases matching TRBD1. Per the germline V gene, CDR1 is DFQATT and CDR2 is SNEGSKA (reference sequence). The CDR3 sequence is 14 residues long. The junction had 4 bases not matched to a gene; V was cut back by 0 bases and J by 4 bases. The CDR3 is CSARDPDRGETQYF. CDR3 sequence (DNA): TGCAGTGCTAGAGATCCTGACAGGGGAGAGACCCAGTACTTC.